This T cell receptor (beta chain) is from a study of blood T cell repertoires in COVID-19 (dated by TCRdb to 2020 to 2022). The study in broad terms: Samples covering the acute and convalescent phases of COVID-19 were provided by collaborators in the United States, Italy and Spain. Subjects who had been exposed to COVID-19, were actively infected with it, or had recovered from it provided the deeply sampled blood TCRbeta repertoires that made up the dataset. A de-identified subject ID, COVID-19 status, age in years and sex were almost always included in the sample metadata. The prospective study material was composed of cDNA or gDNA derived from T cells, B-cell-depleted T cells, or PBMCs. A freely available public database, intended as a resource for researchers studying the immune response to SARS-CoV-2, is where the repertoires were released. The samples were drawn from the first 160 participants of the ongoing ImmuneRACE study and from 950 to 1,500 subjects provided by 6 global collaborators. HLA class I and class II types, where available, came from metadata supplied by the sample provider rather than from assay-based typing. Overall study results and their limits: How much clinical and demographic metadata was included differed by source and by participant, and the metadata was provided uncurated.

Each collaborating institution followed its own protocols to collect whole blood in K2EDTA tubes. For TCRbeta analysis, collaborator samples were shipped as frozen whole blood, as isolated PBMCs, or as DNA extracted from either sample type. Its CDR3 holds 21 amino acids, cysteine through phenylalanine. Here the CDR3 DNA is all that survives: 63 bases in frame from base 1. Taken from the germline V gene, the CDR1 and CDR2 loops are KGHDR and SFDVKD. Clipping removes 5 bases from V and 3 bases from J, with 22 as the unmatched junction base count. TCRbeta CDR3 regions were amplified from genomic DNA using the immunoSEQ Assay, a bias-controlled multiplex PCR. The original pipeline was this. The number of nucleated cells in each sample was estimated from the amplification of reference gene primers within the assay. Sequence reads were collapsed and filtered to measure the absolute abundance of every unique TCRbeta CDR3 rearrangement. For each sample, productive Simpson clonality was calculated as the square root of Simpson's diversity index across productive rearrangements. What TCRdb holds here is the immuneACCESS table cut down to in-frame rearrangements. Part of the clones is not present; checked against another copy, under half of the missing clones reflect an unresolved V gene, and the others are unexplained. The V and J calls and the clone size are those of that table, but D and trimming were determined from the DNA. The sample table records about 260,000 clones; about 88% of these occur just once. The top ten clones comprise roughly 1.9% of the sample.

This clone occurred once. Its antigen is not yet known. There are no base qualities to consult, and no much larger clone falls within one base. The origin of this receptor is a man aged 30 to 45 with active or convalescent COVID-19. The chain uses TRBV24-1 and TRBJ1-2, with 11 bases in between that match TRBD1. The specimen was peripheral blood. The CDR3 reads as follows: CATSAPGRRRFLGQGDYGYTF. The DNA sequence reads TGTGCCACCAGTGCCCCTGGTAGGAGACGTTTCCTGGGACAGGGGGACTATGGCTACACCTTC.